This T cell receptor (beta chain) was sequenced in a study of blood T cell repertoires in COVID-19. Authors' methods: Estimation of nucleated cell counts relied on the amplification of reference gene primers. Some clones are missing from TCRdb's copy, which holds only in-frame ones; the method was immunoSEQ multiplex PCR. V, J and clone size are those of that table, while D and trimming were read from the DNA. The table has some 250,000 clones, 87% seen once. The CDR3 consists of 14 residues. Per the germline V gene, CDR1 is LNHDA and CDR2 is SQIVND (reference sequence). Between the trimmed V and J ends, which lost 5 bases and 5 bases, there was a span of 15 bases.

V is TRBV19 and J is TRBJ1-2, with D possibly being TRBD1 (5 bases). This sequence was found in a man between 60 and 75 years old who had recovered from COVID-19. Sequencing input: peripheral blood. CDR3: CASSPLGAGYGYTF. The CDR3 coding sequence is TGTGCCAGTAGTCCTTTAGGGGCAGGGTATGGCTACACCTTC.